Following are 3 T cell receptor beta chains from one sample sequenced in a study of shared clonotypes between healthy human individuals. The assay was immunoSEQ multiplex PCR, and TCRdb's table has in-frame clones only and misses some. The profile shows 2,500,000 or so clones, 93% of them singletons. Sequenced input: naive CD4+ T cells from PBMCs. Specified subset: CD45RA+ positively selected. The receptors originated from a man younger than 35 in good health. Some clones in this sample may be carry-over from other donors' samples.

The genes are TRBV5-4 and TRBJ1-4, with 9 bases that match TRBD1. The CDR3 length is 15 residues. V shed 0 bases, J shed 8 bases, and the junction held 5 bases outside the gene matches. CDR1 is SGHNT and CDR2 is YYREEE in the germline V gene (reference sequence). The CDR3 DNA reads TGTGCCAGCAGCTTGGCGGGACAGGGATGGGAAAAACTGTTTTTT. Protein sequence: CASSLAGQGWEKLFF.

Details on this clone: Other DNA sequences from this sample encode an identical CDR3 as well. This rearrangement joins TRBV5-1 to TRBJ2-5, with D perhaps TRBD2 (6 bases). CDR3 length equals 13 residues. V shed 3 bases and J shed 2 bases, with 8 bases lying between them. Germline assignment: CDR1 SGHRS and CDR2 YFSETQ. The CDR3 reads CASSSGTQETQYF. In DNA, the CDR3 is TGCGCCAGCAGCTCCGGGACTCAAGAGACCCAGTACTTC.

V and J are TRBV18 and TRBJ2-2; TRBD1 might be the D (5 bases). CDR3 length: 16 residues. Trimming took 6 bases from V and 1 from J, leaving 15 bases between them. Germline lookup yields CDR1 KGHSH and CDR2 LQKENI. The CDR3 DNA reads TGTGCCAGCTCCCCTACCCGGCAGGGGAACACCGGGGAGCTGTTTTTT. This codes for CASSPTRQGNTGELFF.